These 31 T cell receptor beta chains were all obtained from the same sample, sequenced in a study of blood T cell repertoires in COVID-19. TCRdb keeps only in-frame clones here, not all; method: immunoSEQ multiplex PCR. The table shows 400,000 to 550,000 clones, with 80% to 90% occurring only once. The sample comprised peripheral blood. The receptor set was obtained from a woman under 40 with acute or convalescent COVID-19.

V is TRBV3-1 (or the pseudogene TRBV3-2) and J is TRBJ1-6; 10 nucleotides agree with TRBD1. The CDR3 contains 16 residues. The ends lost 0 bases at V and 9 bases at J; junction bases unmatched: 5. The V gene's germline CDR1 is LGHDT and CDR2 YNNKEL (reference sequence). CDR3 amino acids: CASSQEGTGVGSPLHF. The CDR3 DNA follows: TGTGCCAGCAGCCAAGAGGGGACAGGGGTTGGTTCACCCCTCCACTTT.

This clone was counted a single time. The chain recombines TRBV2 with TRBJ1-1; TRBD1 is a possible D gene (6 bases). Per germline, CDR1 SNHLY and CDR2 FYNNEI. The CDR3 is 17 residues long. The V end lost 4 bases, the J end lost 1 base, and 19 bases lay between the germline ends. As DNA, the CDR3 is TGTGCCAGCAGTGTGTGGGGGACACCCCTGAAGAACACTGAAGCTTTCTTT. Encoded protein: CASSVWGTPLKNTEAFF. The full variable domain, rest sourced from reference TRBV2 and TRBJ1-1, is EPEVTQTPSHQVTQMGQEVILRCVPISNHLYFYWYRQILGQKVEFLVSFYNNEISEKSEIFDDQFSVERPDGSNFTLKIRSTKLEDSAMYFCASSVWGTPLKNTEAFFGQGTRLTVV.

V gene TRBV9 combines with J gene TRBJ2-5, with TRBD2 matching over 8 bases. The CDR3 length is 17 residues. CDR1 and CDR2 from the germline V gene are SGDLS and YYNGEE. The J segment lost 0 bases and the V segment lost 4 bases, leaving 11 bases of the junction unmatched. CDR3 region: CASSPPFGRGDQETQYF. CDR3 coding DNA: TGTGCCAGCAGCCCACCCTTTGGGCGGGGGGACCAAGAGACCCAGTACTTC.

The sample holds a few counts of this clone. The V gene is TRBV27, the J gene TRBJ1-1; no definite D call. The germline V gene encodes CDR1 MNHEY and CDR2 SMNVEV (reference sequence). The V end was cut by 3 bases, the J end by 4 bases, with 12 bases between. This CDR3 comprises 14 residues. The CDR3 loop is CASSFRGSGTEAFF. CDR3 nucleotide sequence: TGTGCCAGCAGTTTCCGGGGATCCGGCACTGAAGCTTTCTTT.

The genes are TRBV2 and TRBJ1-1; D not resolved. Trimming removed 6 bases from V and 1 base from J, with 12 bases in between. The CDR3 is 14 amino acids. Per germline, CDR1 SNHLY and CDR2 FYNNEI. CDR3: CASRSEGRNTEAFF. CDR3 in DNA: TGTGCCAGCAGGAGTGAGGGCCGGAACACTGAAGCTTTCTTT.

The CDR3 reads CATRLAGGPYEQYF. The CDR3 DNA follows: TGTGCCACCCGACTAGCGGGGGGGCCCTACGAGCAGTACTTC. The rearrangement joins TRBV2 to TRBJ2-7; the match to TRBD2 covers 14 bases. The V segment lost 10 bases and the J segment 2 bases; nucleotides outside the gene matches: 4. CDR1 SNHLY and CDR2 FYNNEI come from the germline V gene. The CDR3 is made up of 14 amino acids. Combining the CDR3 with reference TRBV2 and TRBJ2-7 gives the whole variable domain EPEVTQTPSHQVTQMGQEVILRCVPISNHLYFYWYRQILGQKVEFLVSFYNNEISEKSEIFDDQFSVERPDGSNFTLKIRSTKLEDSAMYFCATRLAGGPYEQYFGPGTRLTVT.

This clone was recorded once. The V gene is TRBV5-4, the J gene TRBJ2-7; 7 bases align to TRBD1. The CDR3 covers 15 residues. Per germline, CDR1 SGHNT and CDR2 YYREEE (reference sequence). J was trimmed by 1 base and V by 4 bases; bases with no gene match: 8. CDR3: CASSPGQDSSYEQYF. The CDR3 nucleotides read TGTGCCAGCAGCCCTGGACAGGATTCTTCCTACGAGCAGTACTTC. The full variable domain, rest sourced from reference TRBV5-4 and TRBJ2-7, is ETGVTQSPTHLIKTRGQQVTLRCSSQSGHNTVSWYQQALGQGPQFIFQYYREEENGRGNFPPRFSGLQFPNYSSELNVNALELDDSALYLCASSPGQDSSYEQYFGPGTRLTVT.

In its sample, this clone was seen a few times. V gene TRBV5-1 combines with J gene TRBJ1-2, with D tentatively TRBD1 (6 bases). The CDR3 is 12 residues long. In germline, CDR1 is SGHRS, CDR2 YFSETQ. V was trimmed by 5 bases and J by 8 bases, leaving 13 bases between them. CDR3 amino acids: CASRPGAGGYTF. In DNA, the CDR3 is TGCGCCAGCAGACCAGGGGCTGGGGGCTACACCTTC.

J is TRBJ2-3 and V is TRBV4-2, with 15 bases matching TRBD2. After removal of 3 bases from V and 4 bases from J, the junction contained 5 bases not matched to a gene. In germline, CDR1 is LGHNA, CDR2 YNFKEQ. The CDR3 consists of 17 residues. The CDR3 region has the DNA TGTGCCAGCAGCCAGGGACTAGCGGGGGGATCCGCAGATACGCAGTATTTT. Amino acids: CASSQGLAGGSADTQYF.

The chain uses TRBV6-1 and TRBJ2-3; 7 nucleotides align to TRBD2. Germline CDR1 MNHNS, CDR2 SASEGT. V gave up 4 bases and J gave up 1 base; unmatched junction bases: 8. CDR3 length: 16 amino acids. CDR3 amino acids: CASSVIGGLGTDTQYF. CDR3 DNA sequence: TGTGCCAGCAGTGTAATCGGGGGGTTGGGCACAGATACGCAGTATTTT.

The CDR3 reads CASSFFAVNSPLHF. The CDR3 DNA follows: TGTGCCAGCAGTTTTTTCGCGGTTAATTCACCCCTCCACTTT. The genes are TRBV27 and TRBJ1-6; D unresolved. Per germline, CDR1 MNHEY and CDR2 SMNVEV (reference sequence). CDR3 size: 14 residues. Trimming pared 3 bases from V and 6 bases from J, leaving 9 bases between.

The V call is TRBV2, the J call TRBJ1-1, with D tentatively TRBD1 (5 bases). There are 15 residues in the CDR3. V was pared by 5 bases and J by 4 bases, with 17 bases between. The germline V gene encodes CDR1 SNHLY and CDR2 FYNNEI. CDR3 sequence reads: CASSSHGGAITEAFF. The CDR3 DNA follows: TGTGCCAGCAGTTCTCACGGGGGAGCTATCACTGAAGCTTTCTTT.

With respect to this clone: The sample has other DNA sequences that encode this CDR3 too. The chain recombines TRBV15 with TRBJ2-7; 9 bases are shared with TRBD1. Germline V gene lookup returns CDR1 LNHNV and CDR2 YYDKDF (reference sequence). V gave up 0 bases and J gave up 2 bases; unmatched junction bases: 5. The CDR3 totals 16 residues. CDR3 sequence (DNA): TGTGCCACCAGCAGAGATCTCGGACAGGGGACCTACGAGCAGTACTTC. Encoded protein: CATSRDLGQGTYEQYF.

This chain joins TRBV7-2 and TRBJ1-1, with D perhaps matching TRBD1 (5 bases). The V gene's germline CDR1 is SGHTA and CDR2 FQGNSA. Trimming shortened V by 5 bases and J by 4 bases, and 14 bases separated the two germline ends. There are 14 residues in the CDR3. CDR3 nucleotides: TGTGCCAGCAGCCCGAGGTCTAGGGGCACTGAAGCTTTCTTT. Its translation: CASSPRSRGTEAFF.

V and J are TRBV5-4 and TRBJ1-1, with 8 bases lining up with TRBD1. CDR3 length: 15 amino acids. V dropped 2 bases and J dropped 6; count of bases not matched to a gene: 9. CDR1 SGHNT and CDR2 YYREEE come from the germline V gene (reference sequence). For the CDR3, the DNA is TGTGCCAGCAGCTTCGGACAGGGAGGAAAGGCTGAAGCTTTCTTT. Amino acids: CASSFGQGGKAEAFF.

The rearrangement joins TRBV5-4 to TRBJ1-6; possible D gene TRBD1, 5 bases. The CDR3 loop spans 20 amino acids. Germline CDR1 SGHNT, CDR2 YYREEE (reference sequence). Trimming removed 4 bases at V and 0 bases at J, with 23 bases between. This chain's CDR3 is CASSGGFGGAPGSYNSPLHF. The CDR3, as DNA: TGTGCCAGCAGCGGCGGGTTTGGAGGGGCACCAGGCTCCTATAATTCACCCCTCCACTTT.

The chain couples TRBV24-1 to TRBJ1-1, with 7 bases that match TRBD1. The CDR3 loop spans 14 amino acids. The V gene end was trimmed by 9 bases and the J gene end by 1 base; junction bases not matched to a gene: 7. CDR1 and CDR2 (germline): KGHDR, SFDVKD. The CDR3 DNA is TGTGCCACCTCCGGGGGACAGCGGAACACTGAAGCTTTCTTT. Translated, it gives CATSGGQRNTEAFF.

DNA of the CDR3: TGTGCCAGCAGTCCAAGGGGGGGAGCCTACAATGAGCAGTTCTTC. Translated, it gives CASSPRGGAYNEQFF. The gene calls are TRBV11-3 and TRBJ2-1; D is possibly TRBD2 (7 bases). Per germline, CDR1 SGHNT and CDR2 YENEEA. The CDR3 has 15 residues. The V end was cut by 6 bases, the J end by 2 bases, with 14 bases between. The full variable domain, its missing parts supplied by reference TRBV11-3 and TRBJ2-1, is EAGVVQSPRYKIIEKKQPVAFWCNPISGHNTLYWYLQNLGQGPELLIRYENEEAVDDSQLPKDRFSAERLKGVDSTLKIQPAELGDSAVYLCASSPRGGAYNEQFFGPGTRLTVL.

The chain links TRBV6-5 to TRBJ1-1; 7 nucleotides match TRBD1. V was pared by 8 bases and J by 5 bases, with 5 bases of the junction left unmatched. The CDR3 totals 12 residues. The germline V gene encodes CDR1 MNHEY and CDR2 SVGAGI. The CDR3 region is CASRQGGTEAFF. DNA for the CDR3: TGTGCCAGCCGACAGGGAGGAACTGAAGCTTTCTTT.

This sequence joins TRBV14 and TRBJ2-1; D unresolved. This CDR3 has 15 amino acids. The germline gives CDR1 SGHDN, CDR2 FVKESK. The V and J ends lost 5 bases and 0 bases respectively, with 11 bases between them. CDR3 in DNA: TGTGCCAGCAGCGTGCGGATCAGCTCCTACAATGAGCAGTTCTTC. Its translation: CASSVRISSYNEQFF. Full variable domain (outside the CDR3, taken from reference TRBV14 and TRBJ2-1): EAGVTQFPSHSVIEKGQTVTLRCDPISGHDNLYWYRRVMGKEIKFLLHFVKESKQDESGMPNNRFLAERTGGTYSTLKVQPAELEDSGVYFCASSVRISSYNEQFFGPGTRLTVL.

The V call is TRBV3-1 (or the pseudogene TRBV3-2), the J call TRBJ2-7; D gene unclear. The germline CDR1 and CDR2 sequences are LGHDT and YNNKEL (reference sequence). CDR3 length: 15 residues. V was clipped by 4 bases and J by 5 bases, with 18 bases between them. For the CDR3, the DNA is TGTGCCAGCAGCCCCACCGTCTCGCCCAGCGACGAGCAGTACTTC. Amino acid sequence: CASSPTVSPSDEQYF.

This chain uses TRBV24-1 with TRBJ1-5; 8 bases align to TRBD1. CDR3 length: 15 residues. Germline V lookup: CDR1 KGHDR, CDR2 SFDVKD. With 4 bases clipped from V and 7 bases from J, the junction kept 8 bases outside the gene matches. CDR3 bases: TGTGCCACCAGTGAACCTGGACAGGGCCGACAGCCCCAGCATTTT. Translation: CATSEPGQGRQPQHF.

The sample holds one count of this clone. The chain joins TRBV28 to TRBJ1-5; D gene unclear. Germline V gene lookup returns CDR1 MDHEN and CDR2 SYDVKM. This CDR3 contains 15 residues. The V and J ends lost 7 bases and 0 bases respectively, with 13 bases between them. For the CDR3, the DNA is TGTGCCAGCACGGGTGGAGATTATAGCAATCAGCCCCAGCATTTT. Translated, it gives CASTGGDYSNQPQHF. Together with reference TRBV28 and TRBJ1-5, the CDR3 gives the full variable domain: DVKVTQSSRYLVKRTGEKVFLECVQDMDHENMFWYRQDPGLGLRLIYFSYDVKMKEKGDIPEGYSVSREKKERFSLILESASTNQTSMYLCASTGGDYSNQPQHFGDGTRLSIL.

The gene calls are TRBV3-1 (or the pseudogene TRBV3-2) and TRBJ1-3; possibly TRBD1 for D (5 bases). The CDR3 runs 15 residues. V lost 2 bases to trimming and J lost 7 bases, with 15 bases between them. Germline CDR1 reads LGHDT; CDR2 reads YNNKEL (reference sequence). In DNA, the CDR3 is TGTGCCAGCAGCCAATTCAGGGTAGCTCCGAACACCATATATTTT. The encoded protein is CASSQFRVAPNTIYF.

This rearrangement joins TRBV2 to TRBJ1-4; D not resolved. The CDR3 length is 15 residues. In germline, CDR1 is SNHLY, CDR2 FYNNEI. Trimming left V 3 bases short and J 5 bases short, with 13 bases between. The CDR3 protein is CASSDGGSRNEKLFF. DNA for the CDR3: TGTGCCAGCAGTGACGGTGGCAGCAGGAATGAAAAACTGTTTTTT. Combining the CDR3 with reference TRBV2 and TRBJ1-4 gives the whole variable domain EPEVTQTPSHQVTQMGQEVILRCVPISNHLYFYWYRQILGQKVEFLVSFYNNEISEKSEIFDDQFSVERPDGSNFTLKIRSTKLEDSAMYFCASSDGGSRNEKLFFGSGTQLSVL.

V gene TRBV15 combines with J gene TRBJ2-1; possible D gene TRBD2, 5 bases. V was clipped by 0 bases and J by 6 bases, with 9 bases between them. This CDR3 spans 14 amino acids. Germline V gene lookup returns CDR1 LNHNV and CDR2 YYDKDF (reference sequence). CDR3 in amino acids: CATSRDQLVNEQFF. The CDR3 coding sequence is TGTGCCACCAGCAGAGATCAACTAGTCAATGAGCAGTTCTTC.

CDR3 nucleotides: TGTGCCAGCAGCCCCGGGTCCCCAGTCGAGCAGTACTTC. As protein: CASSPGSPVEQYF. The rearrangement links TRBV5-5 to TRBJ2-7; D is undetermined. CDR1 and CDR2 from the germline V gene are SGHKS and YYEKEE (reference sequence). The V and J ends lost 4 bases and 6 bases respectively, with 14 bases between them. This CDR3 spans 13 amino acids.

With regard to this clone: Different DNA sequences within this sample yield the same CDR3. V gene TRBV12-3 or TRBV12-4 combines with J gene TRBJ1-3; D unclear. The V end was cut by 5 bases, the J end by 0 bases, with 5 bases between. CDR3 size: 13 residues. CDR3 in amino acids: CASSRSSGNTIYF. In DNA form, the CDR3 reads TGTGCCAGCAGTCGGAGCTCTGGAAACACCATATATTTT.

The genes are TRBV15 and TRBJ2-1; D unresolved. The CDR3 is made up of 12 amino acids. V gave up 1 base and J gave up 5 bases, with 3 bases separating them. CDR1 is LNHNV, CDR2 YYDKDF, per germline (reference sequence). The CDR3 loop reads CATSRVNNEQFF. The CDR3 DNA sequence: TGTGCCACCAGCAGAGTTAACAATGAGCAGTTCTTC.

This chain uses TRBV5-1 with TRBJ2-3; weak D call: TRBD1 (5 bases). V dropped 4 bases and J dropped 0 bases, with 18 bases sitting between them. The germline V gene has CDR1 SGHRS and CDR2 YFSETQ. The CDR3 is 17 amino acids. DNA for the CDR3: TGCGCCAGCAGCGCTCAAACCCAGGGCTCTAGCACAGATACGCAGTATTTT. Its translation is CASSAQTQGSSTDTQYF.

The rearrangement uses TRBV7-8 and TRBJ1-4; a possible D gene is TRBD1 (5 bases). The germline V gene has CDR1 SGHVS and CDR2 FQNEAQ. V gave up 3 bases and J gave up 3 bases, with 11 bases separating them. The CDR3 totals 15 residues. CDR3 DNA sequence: TGTGCCAGCAGCTTCCGACAGCGAGCTAATGAAAAACTGTTTTTT. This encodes CASSFRQRANEKLFF.